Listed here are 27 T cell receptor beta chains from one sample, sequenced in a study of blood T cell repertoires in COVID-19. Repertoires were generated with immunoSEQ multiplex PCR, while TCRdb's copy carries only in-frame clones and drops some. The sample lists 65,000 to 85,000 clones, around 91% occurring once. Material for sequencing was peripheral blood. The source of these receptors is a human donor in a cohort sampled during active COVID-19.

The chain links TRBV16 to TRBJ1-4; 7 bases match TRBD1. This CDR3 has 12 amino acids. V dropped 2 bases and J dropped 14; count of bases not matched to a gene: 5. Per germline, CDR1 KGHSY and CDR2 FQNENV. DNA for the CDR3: TGTGCCAGCAGCCAAGCGACAGGGCGTCTGTTTTTT. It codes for CASSQATGRLFF.

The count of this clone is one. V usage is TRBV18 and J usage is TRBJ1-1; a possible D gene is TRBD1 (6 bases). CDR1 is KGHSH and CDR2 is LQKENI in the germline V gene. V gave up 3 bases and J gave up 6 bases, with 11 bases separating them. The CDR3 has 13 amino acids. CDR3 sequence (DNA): TGTGCCAGCTCACCCCAGGGGCTCGCTGAAGCTTTCTTT. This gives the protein CASSPQGLAEAFF. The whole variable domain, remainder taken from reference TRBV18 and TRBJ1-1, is NAGVMQNPRHLVRRRGQEARLRCSPMKGHSHVYWYRQLPEEGLKFMVYLQKENIIDESGMPKERFSAEFPKEGPSILRIQQVVRGDSAAYFCASSPQGLAEAFFGQGTRLTVV.

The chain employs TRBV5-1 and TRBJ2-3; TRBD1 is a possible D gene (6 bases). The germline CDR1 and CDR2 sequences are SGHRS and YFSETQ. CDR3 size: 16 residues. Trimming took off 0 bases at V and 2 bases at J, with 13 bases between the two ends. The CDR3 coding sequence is TGCGCCAGCAGCTTGGAAGGGACAACGTCCACAGATACGCAGTATTTT. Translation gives CASSLEGTTSTDTQYF.

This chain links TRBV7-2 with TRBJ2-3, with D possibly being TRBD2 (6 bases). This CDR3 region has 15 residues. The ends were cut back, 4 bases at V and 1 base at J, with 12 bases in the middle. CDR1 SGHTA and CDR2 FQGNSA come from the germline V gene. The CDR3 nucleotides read TGTGCCAGCAGCTCGCATCAGCGGGGCACAGATACGCAGTATTTT. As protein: CASSSHQRGTDTQYF.

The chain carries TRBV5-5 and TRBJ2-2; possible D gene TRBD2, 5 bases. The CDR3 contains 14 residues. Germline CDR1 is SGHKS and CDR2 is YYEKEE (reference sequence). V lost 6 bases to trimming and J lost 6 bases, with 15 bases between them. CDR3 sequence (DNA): TGTGCCAGCACCTTCTCGGAGGTTTCCGGGGAGCTGTTTTTT. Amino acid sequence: CASTFSEVSGELFF.

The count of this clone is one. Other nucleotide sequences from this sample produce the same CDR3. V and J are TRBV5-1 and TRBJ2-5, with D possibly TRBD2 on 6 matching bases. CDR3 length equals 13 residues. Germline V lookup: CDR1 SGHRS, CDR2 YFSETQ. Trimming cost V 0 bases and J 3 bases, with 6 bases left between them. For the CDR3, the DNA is TGCGCCAGCAGCTTGGGCGGGGAAGAGACCCAGTACTTC. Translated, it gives CASSLGGEETQYF.

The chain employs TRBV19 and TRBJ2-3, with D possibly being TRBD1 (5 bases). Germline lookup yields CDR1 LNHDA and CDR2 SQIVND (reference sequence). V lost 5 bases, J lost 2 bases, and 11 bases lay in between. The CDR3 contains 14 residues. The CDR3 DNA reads TGTGCCAGTAGTCCTCGACAGCTCACAGATACGCAGTATTTT. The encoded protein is CASSPRQLTDTQYF.

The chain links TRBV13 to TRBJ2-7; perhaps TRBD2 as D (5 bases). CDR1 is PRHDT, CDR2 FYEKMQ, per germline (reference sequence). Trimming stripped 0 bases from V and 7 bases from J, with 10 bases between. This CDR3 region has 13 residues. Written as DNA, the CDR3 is TGTGCCAGCAGCTTAGGAATCCCGGGGGAGCAGTACTTC. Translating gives CASSLGIPGEQYF.

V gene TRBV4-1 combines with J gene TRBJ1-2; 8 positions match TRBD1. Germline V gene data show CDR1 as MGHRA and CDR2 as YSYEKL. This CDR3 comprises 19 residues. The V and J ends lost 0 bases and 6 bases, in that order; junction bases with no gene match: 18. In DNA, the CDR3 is TGCGCCAGCAGCCAAGATCCTTTCCCGGGCAGGGGGCTAGATAATGGCTACACCTTC. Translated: CASSQDPFPGRGLDNGYTF.

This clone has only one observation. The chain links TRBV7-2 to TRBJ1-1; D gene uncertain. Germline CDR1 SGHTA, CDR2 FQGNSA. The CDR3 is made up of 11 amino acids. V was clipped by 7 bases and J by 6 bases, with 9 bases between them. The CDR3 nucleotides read TGTGCCAGCACCCTAACGGCTGAAGCTTTCTTT. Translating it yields CASTLTAEAFF.

CDR3 nucleotides: TGTGCCAGCGGCTGGAACAGGGGGTTTGAAGCTTTCTTT. Its protein is CASGWNRGFEAFF. J is TRBJ1-1 and V is TRBV6-5; TRBD1 matches 8 bases. Germline CDR1 and CDR2: MNHEY and SVGAGI. The CDR3 runs 13 residues. V shed 8 bases, J shed 7 bases, and the junction held 9 bases outside the gene matches.

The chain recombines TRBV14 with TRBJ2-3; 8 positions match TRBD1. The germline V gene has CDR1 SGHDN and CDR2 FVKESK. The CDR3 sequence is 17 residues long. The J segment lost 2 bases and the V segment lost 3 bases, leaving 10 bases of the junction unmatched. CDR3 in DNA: TGTGCCAGCAGCCACGGAGGTGGGACAGGCCACACAGATACGCAGTATTTT. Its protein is CASSHGGGTGHTDTQYF.

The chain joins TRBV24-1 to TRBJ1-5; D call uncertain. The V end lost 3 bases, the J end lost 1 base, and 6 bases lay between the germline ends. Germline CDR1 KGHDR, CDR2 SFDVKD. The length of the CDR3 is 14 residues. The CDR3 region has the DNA TGTGCCACCAGTGATGGAGTCAGCAATCAGCCCCAGCATTTT. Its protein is CATSDGVSNQPQHF.

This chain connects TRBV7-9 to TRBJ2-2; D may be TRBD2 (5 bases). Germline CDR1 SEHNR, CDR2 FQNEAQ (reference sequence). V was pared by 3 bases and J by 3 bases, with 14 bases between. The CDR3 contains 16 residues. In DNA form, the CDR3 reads TGTGCCAGCAGCTTGGGCCTAGCCCCACACACCGGGGAGCTGTTTTTT. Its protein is CASSLGLAPHTGELFF.

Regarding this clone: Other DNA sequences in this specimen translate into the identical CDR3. The CDR3 sequence is CASSLERGNTDTQYF. The CDR3 nucleotides read TGTGCCAGCAGCTTGGAACGGGGAAACACAGATACGCAGTATTTT. This chain uses TRBV7-9 with TRBJ2-3; a weak D match, TRBD2 (5 bases). Trimming removed 3 bases at V and 2 bases at J, with 12 bases between. Germline loops: CDR1 SEHNR, CDR2 FQNEAQ (reference sequence). This CDR3 comprises 15 residues.

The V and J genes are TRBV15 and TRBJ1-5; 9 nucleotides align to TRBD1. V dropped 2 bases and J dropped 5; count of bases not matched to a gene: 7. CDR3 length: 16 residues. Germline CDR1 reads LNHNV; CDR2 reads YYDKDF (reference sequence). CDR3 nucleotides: TGTGCCACCAGCAGACAAAAACAGGGGGCCTATCAGCCCCAGCATTTT. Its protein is CATSRQKQGAYQPQHF. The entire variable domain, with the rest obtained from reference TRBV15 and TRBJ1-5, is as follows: DAMVIQNPRYQVTQFGKPVTLSCSQTLNHNVMYWYQQKSSQAPKLLFHYYDKDFNNEADTPDNFQSRRPNTSFCFLDIRSPGLGDTAMYLCATSRQKQGAYQPQHFGDGTRLSIL.

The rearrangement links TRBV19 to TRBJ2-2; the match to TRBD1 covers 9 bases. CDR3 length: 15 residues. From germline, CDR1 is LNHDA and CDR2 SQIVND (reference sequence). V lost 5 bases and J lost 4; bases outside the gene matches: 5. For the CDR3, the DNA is TGTGCCAGTAGTCAACAGGGGGCGCGCACCGGGGAGCTGTTTTTT. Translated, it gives CASSQQGARTGELFF. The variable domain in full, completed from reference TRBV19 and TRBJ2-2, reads DGGITQSPKYLFRKEGQNVTLSCEQNLNHDAMYWYRQDPGQGLRLIYYSQIVNDFQKGDIAEGYSVSREKKESFPLTVTSAQKNPTAFYLCASSQQGARTGELFFGEGSRLTVL.

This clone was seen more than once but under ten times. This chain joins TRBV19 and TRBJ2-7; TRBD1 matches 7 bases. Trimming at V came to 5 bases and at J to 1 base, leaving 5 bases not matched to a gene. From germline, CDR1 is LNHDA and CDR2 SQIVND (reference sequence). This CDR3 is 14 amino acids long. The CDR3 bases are TGTGCCAGTAGTGACCCGGGACAGTCCTACGAGCAGTACTTC. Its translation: CASSDPGQSYEQYF.

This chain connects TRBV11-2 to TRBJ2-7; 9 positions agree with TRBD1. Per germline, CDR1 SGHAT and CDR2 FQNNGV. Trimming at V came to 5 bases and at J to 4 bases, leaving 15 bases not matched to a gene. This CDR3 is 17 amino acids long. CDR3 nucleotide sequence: TGTGCCAGCAGCCAAGATCCCGGGACAGGGTTTATTTACGAGCAGTACTTC. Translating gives CASSQDPGTGFIYEQYF.

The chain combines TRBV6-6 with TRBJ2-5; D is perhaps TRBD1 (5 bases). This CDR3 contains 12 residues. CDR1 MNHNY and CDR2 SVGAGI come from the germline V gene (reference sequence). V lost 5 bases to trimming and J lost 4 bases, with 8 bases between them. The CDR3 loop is CASSRRGETQYF. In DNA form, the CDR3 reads TGTGCCAGCAGTCGAAGGGGAGAGACCCAGTACTTC.

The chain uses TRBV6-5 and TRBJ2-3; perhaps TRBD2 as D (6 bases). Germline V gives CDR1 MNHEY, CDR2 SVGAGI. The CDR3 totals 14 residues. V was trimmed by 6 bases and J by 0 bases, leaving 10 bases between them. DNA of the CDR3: TGTGCCAGCAGAGGAGGGTATAGCACAGATACGCAGTATTTT. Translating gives CASRGGYSTDTQYF.

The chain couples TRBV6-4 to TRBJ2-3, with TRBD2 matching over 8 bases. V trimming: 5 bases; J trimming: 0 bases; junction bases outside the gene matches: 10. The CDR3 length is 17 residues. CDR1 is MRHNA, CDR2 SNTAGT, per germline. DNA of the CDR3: TGTGCCAGCAGTCGCAACGGGGGGGGCTCTAGCACAGATACGCAGTATTTT. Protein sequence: CASSRNGGGSSTDTQYF.

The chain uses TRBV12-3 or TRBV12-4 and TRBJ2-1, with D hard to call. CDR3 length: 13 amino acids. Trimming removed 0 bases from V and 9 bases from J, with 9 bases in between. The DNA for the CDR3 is TGTGCCAGCAGTTTAGCGATCGGCGGTGAGCAGTTCTTC. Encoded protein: CASSLAIGGEQFF.

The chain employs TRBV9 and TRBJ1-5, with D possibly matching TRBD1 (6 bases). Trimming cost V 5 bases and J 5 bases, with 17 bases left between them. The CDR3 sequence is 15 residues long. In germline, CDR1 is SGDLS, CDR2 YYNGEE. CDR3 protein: CASSKGEGTDQPQHF. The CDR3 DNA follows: TGTGCCAGCAGTAAGGGGGAGGGAACAGATCAGCCCCAGCATTTT. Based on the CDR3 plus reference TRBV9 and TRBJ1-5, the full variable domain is DSGVTQTPKHLITATGQRVTLRCSPRSGDLSVYWYQQSLDQGLQFLIQYYNGEERAKGNILERFSAQQFPDLHSELNLSSLELGDSALYFCASSKGEGTDQPQHFGDGTRLSIL.

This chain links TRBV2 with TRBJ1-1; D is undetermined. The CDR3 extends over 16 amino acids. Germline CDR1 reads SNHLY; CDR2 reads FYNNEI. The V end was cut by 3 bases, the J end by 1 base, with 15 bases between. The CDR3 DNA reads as TGTGCCAGCAGTGAGGGAGGCAGGCTGGGGAACACTGAAGCTTTCTTT. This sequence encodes CASSEGGRLGNTEAFF. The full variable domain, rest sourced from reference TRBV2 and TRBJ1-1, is EPEVTQTPSHQVTQMGQEVILRCVPISNHLYFYWYRQILGQKVEFLVSFYNNEISEKSEIFDDQFSVERPDGSNFTLKIRSTKLEDSAMYFCASSEGGRLGNTEAFFGQGTRLTVV.

The CDR3 DNA reads TGTGCCAGTAGTATAGGCCAGGGGGCAGATACGCAGTATTTT. Its protein is CASSIGQGADTQYF. The rearrangement uses TRBV19 and TRBJ2-3, with TRBD1 matching over 7 bases. The CDR3 totals 14 residues. The junction had 2 bases not matched to a gene; V was cut back by 1 base and J by 4 bases. The V gene's germline CDR1 is LNHDA and CDR2 SQIVND (reference sequence).

CDR3 region: CASGAGTGSYNEQFF. DNA for the CDR3: TGTGCTAGTGGGGCCGGGACAGGCTCCTACAATGAGCAGTTCTTC. This sequence joins TRBV12-5 and TRBJ2-1; 8 nucleotides line up with TRBD1. CDR3 length: 15 residues. Per the germline V gene, CDR1 is LGHNT and CDR2 is FRNRAP. V lost 6 bases and J lost 0; bases outside the gene matches: 4. The full variable domain, with the rest looked up from reference TRBV12-5 and TRBJ2-1, is DARVTQTPRHKVTEMGQEVTMRCQPILGHNTVFWYRQTMMQGLELLAYFRNRAPLDDSGMPKDRFSAEMPDATLATLKIQPSEPRDSAVYFCASGAGTGSYNEQFFGPGTRLTVL.